A single sample gave rise to the 28 T cell receptor beta chains below, sequenced in a study of cytomegalovirus exposure and HLA in healthy donors. Primers included in the PCR were 60 Vbeta and 13 Jbeta primers. Repertoires were generated with immunoSEQ multiplex PCR, while TCRdb's copy carries only in-frame clones and drops some. In the table there are about 130,000 clones, approximately 10% of which are singletons. Sequencing was carried out using PBMCs. The source of these receptors is a woman between 18 and 30 years old in good health and CMV-seropositive.

The chain couples TRBV2 to TRBJ2-1; the D gene is possibly TRBD2 (6 bases). Between the trimmed V and J ends, which lost 5 bases and 0 bases, there was a span of 20 bases. The germline CDR1 and CDR2 sequences are SNHLY and FYNNEI. This CDR3 is built from 18 residues. CDR3 loop: CASSFPRDPRDSYNEQFF. The CDR3 bases are TGTGCCAGCAGTTTTCCCCGGGACCCGCGGGACTCCTACAATGAGCAGTTCTTC. Combining the CDR3 with reference TRBV2 and TRBJ2-1 gives the whole variable domain EPEVTQTPSHQVTQMGQEVILRCVPISNHLYFYWYRQILGQKVEFLVSFYNNEISEKSEIFDDQFSVERPDGSNFTLKIRSTKLEDSAMYFCASSFPRDPRDSYNEQFFGPGTRLTVL.

This clone was seen only once. Other DNA sequences from this sample encode an identical CDR3 as well. The chain combines TRBV15 with TRBJ1-2; D uncertain. There are 15 residues in the CDR3. The ends were cut back, 1 base at V and 6 bases at J, with 15 bases in the middle. Per germline, CDR1 LNHNV and CDR2 YYDKDF (reference sequence). The CDR3 protein is CATSRGAGTVDGYTF. CDR3 DNA: TGTGCCACCAGCAGAGGAGCGGGAACTGTCGATGGCTACACCTTC.

This clone was counted a few times. CDR3 loop: CASSPVGIGSGYTF. The CDR3 DNA is TGTGCCAGCAGCCCAGTAGGAATCGGGTCTGGCTACACCTTC. The chain links TRBV6-1 to TRBJ1-2; D call uncertain. This CDR3 is 14 amino acids long. Germline CDR1 MNHNS, CDR2 SASEGT. V dropped 6 bases and J dropped 7 bases, with 18 bases sitting between them.

This clone was found a few times. The CDR3 region has the DNA TGTGCCAGCAGTGGGGGACTAGCGGGAGTAAACAAGCAGTTCTTC. This gives the protein CASSGGLAGVNKQFF. The chain has TRBV2 and TRBJ2-1, with 14 bases that match TRBD2. Germline V lookup: CDR1 SNHLY, CDR2 FYNNEI. The CDR3 spans 15 residues. Trimming removed 4 bases from V and 11 bases from J; junction bases left unmatched: 7. Looking up the rest from reference TRBV2 and TRBJ2-1 gives the full variable domain: EPEVTQTPSHQVTQMGQEVILRCVPISNHLYFYWYRQILGQKVEFLVSFYNNEISEKSEIFDDQFSVERPDGSNFTLKIRSTKLEDSAMYFCASSGGLAGVNKQFFGPGTRLTVL.

This clone was recorded once. The J gene is TRBJ2-5, the V gene TRBV30, with 10 bases fitting TRBD1. The DNA matches TRBJ2-7 better at its end, which makes the J call doubtful. CDR3 size: 17 residues. Per germline, CDR1 GTSNPN and CDR2 SVGIG (reference sequence). CDR3 in DNA: TGTGCCTGGAGGGCCACCCAACCGGGACAGGGGCTGAGCGAGCAGTACTTC. Translating it yields CAWRATQPGQGLSEQYF.

This clone appeared a few times. V gene TRBV19 combines with J gene TRBJ2-2; D gene ambiguous. The germline gives CDR1 LNHDA, CDR2 SQIVND (reference sequence). This CDR3 is 15 amino acids long. The V end lost 7 bases, the J end lost 4 bases, and 16 bases lay between the germline ends. CDR3 nucleotide sequence: TGTGCCAGTATTCGGTCAAGCGCGACCACCGGGGAGCTGTTTTTT. Protein: CASIRSSATTGELFF. Using reference TRBV19 and TRBJ2-2 for the parts outside the CDR3, the full variable domain is DGGITQSPKYLFRKEGQNVTLSCEQNLNHDAMYWYRQDPGQGLRLIYYSQIVNDFQKGDIAEGYSVSREKKESFPLTVTSAQKNPTAFYLCASIRSSATTGELFFGEGSRLTVL.

This clone was seen a handful of times. The J gene is TRBJ1-5, the V gene TRBV15; D is ambiguous. Germline CDR1 reads LNHNV; CDR2 reads YYDKDF (reference sequence). The V end lost 3 bases, the J end lost 1 base, and 7 bases lay between the germline ends. The CDR3 sequence is 14 residues long. CDR3 coding DNA: TGTGCCACCAGCAGCGGGGAGAGCAATCAGCCCCAGCATTTT. Translating gives CATSSGESNQPQHF. The variable domain in full, with the rest retrieved from reference TRBV15 and TRBJ1-5, is DAMVIQNPRYQVTQFGKPVTLSCSQTLNHNVMYWYQQKSSQAPKLLFHYYDKDFNNEADTPDNFQSRRPNTSFCFLDIRSPGLGDTAMYLCATSSGESNQPQHFGDGTRLSIL.

The rearrangement uses TRBV27 and TRBJ2-7; possibly TRBD2 for D (5 bases). Trimming took off 4 bases at V and 5 bases at J, with 15 bases between the two ends. CDR3 length equals 14 residues. Germline V gene data show CDR1 as MNHEY and CDR2 as SMNVEV (reference sequence). CDR3 nucleotides: TGTGCCAGCAGTTCCTCACTAGTTCTCCACGAGCAGTACTTC. Translated, it gives CASSSSLVLHEQYF.

This clone appeared a few times. The rearrangement joins TRBV5-4 to TRBJ2-4, with 7 bases identical to TRBD2. The ends lost 0 bases at V and 5 bases at J; junction bases unmatched: 2. The CDR3 has 14 residues. CDR1 and CDR2 (germline): SGHNT, YYREEE (reference sequence). The CDR3 region is CASSLGLAENIQYF. The CDR3 DNA sequence: TGTGCCAGCAGCTTGGGGCTAGCGGAAAACATTCAGTACTTC.

The rearrangement uses TRBV6-5 and TRBJ1-5, with 7 bases that match TRBD1. The CDR3 totals 15 residues. V shed 5 bases, J shed 0 bases, and the junction held 4 bases outside the gene matches. Germline loops: CDR1 MNHEY, CDR2 SVGAGI. DNA for the CDR3: TGTGCCAGCAGTCGCGGGACAGCTAGCAATCAGCCCCAGCATTTT. It translates to CASSRGTASNQPQHF.

The V gene is TRBV19, the J gene TRBJ2-2; 13 bases fit TRBD2. The length of the CDR3 is 16 residues. The germline gives CDR1 LNHDA, CDR2 SQIVND (reference sequence). J was trimmed by 5 bases and V by 3 bases; bases with no gene match: 3. The CDR3 region has the DNA TGTGCCAGTAGTATTGGACTAGCGGGAGTTACCGGGGAGCTGTTTTTT. This codes for CASSIGLAGVTGELFF.

This clone was counted many times. J is TRBJ2-2 and V is TRBV6-5; 8 positions agree with TRBD1. Germline values: CDR1 MNHEY, CDR2 SVGAGI. V dropped 5 bases and J dropped 6; count of bases not matched to a gene: 2. This CDR3 is 13 amino acids long. The CDR3, as DNA: TGTGCCAGCAGTCTCAGGGGGCCCGGGGAGCTGTTTTTT. Protein product: CASSLRGPGELFF.

This clone was counted only a few times. This chain connects TRBV6-5 to TRBJ2-1; 9 bases align to TRBD2. The CDR3 is 15 residues long. CDR1 and CDR2 (germline): MNHEY, SVGAGI. With V trimmed by 6 bases and J by 4 bases, 7 bases remained unmatched. For the CDR3, the DNA is TGTGCCAGCAGACGTAGCGGGAGTGAATACAATGAGCAGTTCTTC. Amino acid sequence: CASRRSGSEYNEQFF.

V and J are TRBV15 and TRBJ2-4; possibly TRBD1 for D (6 bases). V shed 5 bases and J shed 0 bases, with 26 bases lying between them. The CDR3 totals 20 residues. Germline CDR1 LNHNV, CDR2 YYDKDF (reference sequence). CDR3: CATSRSVERTGILAKNIQYF. CDR3 sequence (DNA): TGTGCCACCAGCCGATCCGTGGAGAGAACAGGGATACTAGCCAAAAACATTCAGTACTTC.

The chain is built from TRBV19 and TRBJ2-5, with 7 bases that match TRBD2. The V segment lost 5 bases and the J segment 5 bases; nucleotides outside the gene matches: 17. CDR1 and CDR2 (germline): LNHDA, SQIVND (reference sequence). This CDR3 spans 17 amino acids. Here the CDR3 DNA reads TGTGCCAGTAGTGTCGGACTAGTGTCAAGGTGGAGGGAGACCCAGTACTTC. Translated: CASSVGLVSRWRETQYF.

J is TRBJ1-2 and V is TRBV2; D is possibly TRBD1 (5 bases). The CDR3 sequence is 13 residues long. Germline V gene data show CDR1 as SNHLY and CDR2 as FYNNEI. Trimming shortened V by 4 bases and J by 4 bases, and 10 bases separated the two germline ends. The CDR3 sequence: CASSGGGSYGYTF. The CDR3 DNA reads TGTGCCAGCAGTGGGGGCGGTAGCTATGGCTACACCTTC.

The chain combines TRBV19 with TRBJ1-1; 8 positions agree with TRBD1. Trimming at V came to 9 bases and at J to 2 bases, leaving 5 bases not matched to a gene. The germline V gene encodes CDR1 LNHDA and CDR2 SQIVND (reference sequence). This CDR3 has 13 amino acids. The CDR3 bases are TGTGCCAGCAAGGACAGGGCTAACACTGAAGCTTTCTTT. Its translation: CASKDRANTEAFF.

This clone turned up a few times. The chain is built from TRBV7-8 and TRBJ2-1, with D uncertain. Germline-derived CDR1 and CDR2 are SGHVS and FQNEAQ. The V gene lost 5 bases and the J gene lost 7 bases, with 12 bases spanning the gap. The CDR3 is 13 amino acids. The DNA for the CDR3 is TGTGCCAGCAGCCCCCGACTTCCTAATGAGCAGTTCTTC. It encodes CASSPRLPNEQFF.

This clone was seen only a few times. The J gene is TRBJ1-2, the V gene TRBV30; 10 bases agree with TRBD1. The CDR3 consists of 14 residues. With 0 bases clipped from V and 7 bases from J, the junction kept 5 bases outside the gene matches. Germline V gives CDR1 GTSNPN, CDR2 SVGIG (reference sequence). CDR3 bases: TGTGCCTGGAGTGTTAGGACAGGGGGAGCTGGCTACACCTTC. Translated: CAWSVRTGGAGYTF.

This clone appeared a few times. V gene TRBV7-6 combines with J gene TRBJ2-1; TRBD1 might be the D (6 bases). Trimming shortened V by 7 bases and J by 4 bases, and 14 bases separated the two germline ends. Germline assignment: CDR1 SGHVS and CDR2 FNYEAQ. The CDR3 is 14 residues long. The CDR3 nucleotides are TGTGCCAGCAACTCTGGACAGATTTACAATGAGCAGTTCTTC. Its protein product is CASNSGQIYNEQFF. Full variable domain (missing parts from reference TRBV7-6 and TRBJ2-1): GAGVSQSPRYKVTKRGQDVALRCDPISGHVSLYWYRQALGQGPEFLTYFNYEAQQDKSGLPNDRFSAERPEGSISTLTIQRTEQRDSAMYRCASNSGQIYNEQFFGPGTRLTVL.

This clone showed up just a few times. The genes are TRBV7-9 and TRBJ2-5; TRBD1 is a possible D gene (6 bases). The CDR3 spans 13 residues. Trimming cost V 6 bases and J 4 bases, with 12 bases left between them. Per the germline V gene, CDR1 is SEHNR and CDR2 is FQNEAQ (reference sequence). The CDR3 region is CASRLKGGETQYF. The CDR3 DNA reads TGTGCCAGCAGGCTGAAAGGGGGAGAGACCCAGTACTTC.

This clone came up a few times. The genes are TRBV5-5 and TRBJ2-5, with 7 positions matching TRBD2. The germline CDR1 and CDR2 sequences are SGHKS and YYEKEE (reference sequence). Trimming took 2 bases from V and 5 from J; bases not matched to a gene: 9. This CDR3 spans 15 amino acids. Here the CDR3 DNA reads TGTGCCAGCAGCTTCTCTTTACTAGCGAGCGAGACCCAGTACTTC. Protein product: CASSFSLLASETQYF.

This chain links TRBV7-2 with TRBJ2-6, with 11 bases lining up with TRBD2. The ends lost 3 bases at V and 0 bases at J; junction bases unmatched: 4. Germline-derived CDR1 and CDR2 are SGHTA and FQGNSA. The CDR3 has 18 amino acids. CDR3 in amino acids: CASSLTSGTRSGANVLTF. The DNA of the CDR3 is TGTGCCAGCAGCTTGACTAGCGGGACTCGCTCTGGGGCCAACGTCCTGACTTTC. Complete variable domain (other parts from reference TRBV7-2 and TRBJ2-6): GAGVSQSPSNKVTEKGKDVELRCDPISGHTALYWYRQSLGQGLEFLIYFQGNSAPDKSGLPSDRFSAERTGGSVSTLTIQRTQQEDSAVYLCASSLTSGTRSGANVLTFGAGSRLTVL.

Concerning this clone: The final CDR3 position lacks the conserved phenylalanine or tryptophan, pointing to a likely read error. This chain connects TRBV5-1 to TRBJ1-5; 7 bases align to TRBD1. The CDR3 contains 17 residues. Germline-derived CDR1 and CDR2 are SGHRS and YFSETQ. The CDR3 DNA is TGCGCCAGAAGCTCTGAGAGACAGGGCCTCTTCAATCAGCCCCAGCATGTT. Translating gives CARSSERQGLFNQPQHV.

Only a few counts were recorded for this clone. The chain links TRBV5-1 to TRBJ1-2; D remains unclear. Trimming shortened V by 5 bases and J by 1 base, and 9 bases separated the two germline ends. Germline V gene data show CDR1 as SGHRS and CDR2 as YFSETQ. The CDR3 is made up of 13 amino acids. The CDR3 reads CASRWSVNYGYTF. The CDR3 DNA follows: TGCGCCAGCAGGTGGAGCGTTAACTATGGCTACACCTTC.

The chain joins TRBV27 to TRBJ2-7, with 9 bases fitting TRBD2. V was pared by 9 bases and J by 4 bases, with 10 bases of the junction left unmatched. The CDR3 consists of 14 residues. CDR1 is MNHEY, CDR2 SMNVEV, per germline (reference sequence). The chain's CDR3 is CASAGTSFSYEQYF. In nucleotides, the CDR3 is TGTGCCAGTGCCGGGACTAGCTTCTCTTACGAGCAGTACTTC.

The CDR3 nucleotides read TGTGCCAGCAGCTTGTCCAGTATTGTAGCCAAAAACATTCAGTACTTC. It yields the protein CASSLSSIVAKNIQYF. V usage is TRBV5-4 and J usage is TRBJ2-4; D ambiguous. The germline CDR1 and CDR2 sequences are SGHNT and YYREEE (reference sequence). V lost 1 base, J lost 0 bases, and 11 bases lay in between. The CDR3 is 16 residues long.

The chain uses TRBV28 and TRBJ2-2; no firm D call. This CDR3 comprises 14 residues. Germline V gives CDR1 MDHEN, CDR2 SYDVKM. V lost 6 bases and J 0 bases, leaving 8 bases between the germline ends. The CDR3 nucleotides are TGTGCCAGCAGAGGAGCGCCGAACACCGGGGAGCTGTTTTTT. This translates into CASRGAPNTGELFF. Combining the CDR3 with reference TRBV28 and TRBJ2-2 gives the whole variable domain DVKVTQSSRYLVKRTGEKVFLECVQDMDHENMFWYRQDPGLGLRLIYFSYDVKMKEKGDIPEGYSVSREKKERFSLILESASTNQTSMYLCASRGAPNTGELFFGEGSRLTVL.